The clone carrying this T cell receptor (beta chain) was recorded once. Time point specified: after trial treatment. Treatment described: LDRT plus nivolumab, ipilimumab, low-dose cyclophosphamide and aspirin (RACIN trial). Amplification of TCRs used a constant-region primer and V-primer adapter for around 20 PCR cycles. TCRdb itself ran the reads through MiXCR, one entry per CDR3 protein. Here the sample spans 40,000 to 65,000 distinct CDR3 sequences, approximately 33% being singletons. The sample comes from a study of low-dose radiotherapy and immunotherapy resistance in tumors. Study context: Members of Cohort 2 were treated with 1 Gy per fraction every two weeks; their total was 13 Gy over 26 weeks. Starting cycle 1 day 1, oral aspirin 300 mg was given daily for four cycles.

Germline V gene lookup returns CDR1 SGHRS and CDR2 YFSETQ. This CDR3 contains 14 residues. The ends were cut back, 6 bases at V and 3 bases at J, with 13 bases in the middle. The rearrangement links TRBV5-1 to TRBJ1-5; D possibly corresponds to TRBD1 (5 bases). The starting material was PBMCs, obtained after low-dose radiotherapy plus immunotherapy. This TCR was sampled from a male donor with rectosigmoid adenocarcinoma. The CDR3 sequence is CASIHGHYNQPQHF. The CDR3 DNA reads TGCGCCAGCATCCACGGACATTACAATCAGCCCCAGCATTTT.